Described below is a single T cell receptor (beta chain) sequence and its context. It lacks a known antigen. No base qualities exist here, and no much larger clone lies one base off it. These data originate in a study of early T cells in non-severe SARS-CoV-2 infection (TCRdb year 2021). For the study in its entirety: Bulk RNA from unsorted whole blood was used for TCR sequencing, so alpha and beta chains could not be paired. Overall study outcomes, separate from this receptor: VDJdb matching was skewed toward anti-spike CD8 responses and likely underestimated virus-specific expansions by missing private and CD4 specificities.

Library preparation employed 5' RACE. The sequencing machine was a NextSeq 500. To correct for sequencing error and PCR bias, the TCR library protocol tagged individual cDNA molecules with unique molecular identifiers. Sequencing covered both TCR alpha and beta chains, and within each sample the abundances of alpha and beta sequences were tightly co-correlated. Processing in the source paper ran as follows. Decombinator V4 was used to perform V gene, J gene and CDR3 annotation of TCR sequences. TCRs were defined as expanded if a significant change between any two time points was detected under a Poisson model with p below 0.0001. TCR abundances were normalised to the total number of TCRs sequenced per sample and were expressed as counts per million. MAIT TCRs were defined by TRAV1-2 paired with TRAJ12, TRAJ20 or TRAJ33, and iNKT TCRs by TRAV10 paired with TRAJ18. VDJdb, accessed on 1 November 2021, was searched for TCRs annotated for CMV, EBV and SARS-CoV-2, and TCRs annotated for more than one antigen were excluded. TCRdb trimmed the raw reads at Q25, called clones with MiXCR and kept productive beta chains. Under each unique CDR3 protein, matching rows form one entry showing the most common genes and DNA. The V and J calls and clone size are TCRdb's, not the authors'. The sample table shows almost 65,000 distinct CDR3 sequences, and over 4% are seen once. The biggest ten clones account for 4.9% of the sample.

The germline V end is reduced by 7 bases and the J end by 3 bases; junction bases left unmatched: 12. CDR1 and CDR2 (LNHDA, SQIVND) derive from the germline V gene (reference sequence). Including cysteine and phenylalanine, the CDR3 has 16 amino acids. Only CDR3 DNA is held: 48 bases, read in frame from base 1. A case-control design nested within a healthcare worker cohort in London, UK, was used, with weekly nasopharyngeal swab PCR tests and blood sampling performed. Healthcare workers were recruited between 23 and 31 March 2020, during the week of the UK lockdown, and were followed weekly for up to about 15 weeks.

The receptor's source is an adult who was a healthcare worker with PCR-confirmed SARS-CoV-2 infection or an uninfected control (not recorded which). The chain links TRBV19 with TRBJ2-1; 7 central nucleotides agree with TRBD2. The sample was whole blood. Here is the DNA: TGTGCCAGTACCCCATCTGGGCTAGCGGTCTACAATGAGCAGTTCTTC. Its coded protein is CASTPSGLAVYNEQFF. Beyond the CDR3, the reference TRBV19 and TRBJ2-1 genes provide the residues; the full variable domain reads: DGGITQSPKYLFRKEGQNVTLSCEQNLNHDAMYWYRQDPGQGLRLIYYSQIVNDFQKGDIAEGYSVSREKKESFPLTVTSAQKNPTAFYLCASTPSGLAVYNEQFFGPGTRLTVL.